The 10 T cell receptor beta chains below all came from one sample that was sequenced in a study of T cell changes during pregnancy in multiple sclerosis. TCRdb's table, derived via immunoSEQ multiplex PCR, lists solely in-frame clones and lacks some. The sample records about 39,000 clones, roughly 84% being singletons. Sequences were derived from CD8+ T cells from peripheral blood mononuclear cells, sampled in the first trimester of pregnancy. The receptors here all came from a female donor with multiple sclerosis, enrolled in a pregnancy study.

The gene calls are TRBV7-8 and TRBJ2-7; D perhaps matches TRBD1 (5 bases). Trimming cost V 5 bases and J 2 bases, with 16 bases left between them. The CDR3 is 15 amino acids. CDR1 SGHVS and CDR2 FQNEAQ come from the germline V gene. As DNA, the CDR3 is TGTGCCAGCAGCCTAGAGAGACAGAAACCCTACGAGCAGTACTTC. Its protein is CASSLERQKPYEQYF.

V usage is TRBV9 and J usage is TRBJ2-3; 8 bases line up with TRBD2. Germline-derived CDR1 and CDR2 are SGDLS and YYNGEE. J lost 3 bases, V lost 3 bases, and 15 bases had no gene match. The CDR3 runs to 18 residues. Here the CDR3 reads CASSAPGRGLVVTDTQYF. In DNA, the CDR3 is TGTGCCAGCAGCGCCCCCGGACGGGGACTAGTAGTTACAGATACGCAGTATTTT.

In regard to this clone: The sample has other DNA sequences that encode this CDR3 too. The chain carries TRBV4-3 and TRBJ1-2, with a weak D call TRBD1 (5 bases). The CDR3 length is 14 residues. Per the germline V gene, CDR1 is LGHNA and CDR2 is YSLEER. Trimming pared 0 bases from V and 4 bases from J, leaving 9 bases between. CDR3 protein: CASSQDRGVYGYTF. Here the CDR3 DNA reads TGCGCCAGCAGCCAAGATCGGGGGGTCTATGGCTACACCTTC.

This chain uses TRBV5-4 with TRBJ1-2; D is uncertain. Trimming removed 0 bases at V and 6 bases at J, with 12 bases between. The CDR3 runs to 14 residues. Per the germline V gene, CDR1 is SGHNT and CDR2 is YYREEE (reference sequence). CDR3 DNA sequence: TGTGCCAGCAGCTTGGCCTCACGGTCGGATGGCTACACCTTC. This codes for CASSLASRSDGYTF.

The V gene is TRBV29-1, the J gene TRBJ1-2, with 7 bases aligning to TRBD1. CDR1 and CDR2 (germline): SQVTM, ANQGSEA. The CDR3 loop spans 14 amino acids. After removal of 3 bases from V and 0 bases from J, the junction contained 4 bases not matched to a gene. The CDR3 nucleotides are TGCAGCGTTGATGGGACAGAAACTAACTATGGCTACACCTTC. Translated, it gives CSVDGTETNYGYTF.

V usage is TRBV11-3 and J usage is TRBJ2-1; TRBD1 agrees at 9 bases. CDR1 and CDR2 from the germline V gene are SGHNT and YENEEA. Trimming removed 5 bases from V and 7 bases from J; junction bases left unmatched: 9. CDR3 length equals 15 residues. The CDR3 region is CASSPRDRADNEQFF. CDR3 DNA: TGTGCCAGCAGCCCCCGGGACAGGGCCGATAATGAGCAGTTCTTC.

The J gene is TRBJ2-7, the V gene TRBV4-3, with 7 bases matching TRBD1. The CDR3 totals 15 residues. The germline V gene encodes CDR1 LGHNA and CDR2 YSLEER. J was trimmed by 1 base and V by 1 base; bases with no gene match: 4. Here the CDR3 DNA reads TGCGCCAGCAGCCAAGGACAGGGAGTTTCCTACGAGCAGTACTTC. Translation gives CASSQGQGVSYEQYF.

V is TRBV10-3 and J is TRBJ2-3; no definite D call. This CDR3 contains 13 residues. Between the trimmed V and J ends, which lost 4 bases and 4 bases, there was a span of 9 bases. CDR1 ENHRY and CDR2 SYGVKD come from the germline V gene. The DNA of the CDR3 is TGTGCCATCAGTGCCAGAGGAGCAGATACGCAGTATTTT. Protein product: CAISARGADTQYF.

This chain joins TRBV5-4 and TRBJ1-2; 8 nucleotides match TRBD1. With 5 bases clipped from V and 6 bases from J, the junction kept 6 bases outside the gene matches. The CDR3 contains 13 residues. Germline assignment: CDR1 SGHNT and CDR2 YYREEE (reference sequence). The CDR3 nucleotides are TGTGCCAGCAGGCTGACAGGGGACCATGGCTACACCTTC. It specifies CASRLTGDHGYTF.

The sample holds one count of this clone. The genes are TRBV19 and TRBJ1-2; no clear D. Germline CDR1 reads LNHDA; CDR2 reads SQIVND (reference sequence). The CDR3 length is 15 residues. V was clipped by 5 bases and J by 4 bases, with 17 bases between them. The CDR3 here is CASSPTIYSTYGYTF. As DNA, the CDR3 is TGTGCCAGTAGTCCCACGATCTATTCTACCTATGGCTACACCTTC.